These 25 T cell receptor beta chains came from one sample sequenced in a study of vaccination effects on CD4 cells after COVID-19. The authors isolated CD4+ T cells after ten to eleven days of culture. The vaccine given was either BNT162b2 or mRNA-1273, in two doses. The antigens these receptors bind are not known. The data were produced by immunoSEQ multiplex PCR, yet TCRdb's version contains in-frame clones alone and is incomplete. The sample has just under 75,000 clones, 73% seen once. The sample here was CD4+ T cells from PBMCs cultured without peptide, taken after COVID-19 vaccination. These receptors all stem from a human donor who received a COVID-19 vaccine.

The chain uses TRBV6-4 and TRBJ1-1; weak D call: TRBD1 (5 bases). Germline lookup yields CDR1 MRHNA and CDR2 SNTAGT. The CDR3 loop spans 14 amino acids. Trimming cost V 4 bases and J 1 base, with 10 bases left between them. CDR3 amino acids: CASSAPDTNTEAFF. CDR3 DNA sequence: TGTGCCAGCAGTGCCCCGGACACGAACACTGAAGCTTTCTTT.

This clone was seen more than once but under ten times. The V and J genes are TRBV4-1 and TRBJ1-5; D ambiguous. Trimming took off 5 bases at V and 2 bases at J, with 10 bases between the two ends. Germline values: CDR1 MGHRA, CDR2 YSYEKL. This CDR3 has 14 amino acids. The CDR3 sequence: CASSLRPGNQPQHF. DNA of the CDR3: TGCGCCAGCAGCTTAAGACCGGGCAATCAGCCCCAGCATTTT.

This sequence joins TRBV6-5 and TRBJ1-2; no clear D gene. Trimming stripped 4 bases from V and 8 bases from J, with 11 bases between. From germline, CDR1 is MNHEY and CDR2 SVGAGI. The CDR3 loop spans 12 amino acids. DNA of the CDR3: TGTGCCAGCAGTTTTACGGCGGGGGGCTACACCTTC. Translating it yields CASSFTAGGYTF.

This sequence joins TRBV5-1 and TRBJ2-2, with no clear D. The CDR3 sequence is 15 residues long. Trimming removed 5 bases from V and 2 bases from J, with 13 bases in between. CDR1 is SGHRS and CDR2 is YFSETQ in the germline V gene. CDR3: CASRVPPENTGELFF. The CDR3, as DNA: TGCGCCAGCAGGGTACCACCAGAAAACACCGGGGAGCTGTTTTTT.

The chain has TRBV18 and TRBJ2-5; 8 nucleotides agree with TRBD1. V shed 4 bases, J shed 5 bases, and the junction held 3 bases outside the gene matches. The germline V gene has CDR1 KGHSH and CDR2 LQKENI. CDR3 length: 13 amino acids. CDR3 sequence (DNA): TGTGCCAGCTCACTTGGACAGGGTGAGACCCAGTACTTC. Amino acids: CASSLGQGETQYF.

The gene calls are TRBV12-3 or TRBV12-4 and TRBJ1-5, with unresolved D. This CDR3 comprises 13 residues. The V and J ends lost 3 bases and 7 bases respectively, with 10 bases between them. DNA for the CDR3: TGTGCCAGCAGTTTCCGTTCTTTACAGCCCCAGCATTTT. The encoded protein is CASSFRSLQPQHF.

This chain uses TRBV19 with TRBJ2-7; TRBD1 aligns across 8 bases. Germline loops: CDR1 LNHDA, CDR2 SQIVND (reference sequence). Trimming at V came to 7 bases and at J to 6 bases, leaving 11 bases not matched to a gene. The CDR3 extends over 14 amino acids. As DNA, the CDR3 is TGTGCCAGTACGCGGACAGGGAAAAATGCCGAGCAGTACGTC. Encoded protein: CASTRTGKNAEQYV.

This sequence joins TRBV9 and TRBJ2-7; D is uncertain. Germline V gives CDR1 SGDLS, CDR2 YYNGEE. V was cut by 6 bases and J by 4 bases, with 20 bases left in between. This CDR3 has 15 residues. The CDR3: CASTGSSRILYEQYV. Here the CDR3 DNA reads TGTGCCAGCACCGGTAGTTCGCGGATCCTTTACGAGCAGTACGTC.

The DNA of the CDR3 is TGTGCCAGCAGCACCCCCGGGGGGTCCTATAATTCACCCCTCCACTTT. It specifies CASSTPGGSYNSPLHF. The chain links TRBV13 to TRBJ1-6; TRBD1 might be the D (5 bases). V was cut by 5 bases and J by 1 base, with 12 bases left in between. Germline CDR1 is PRHDT and CDR2 is FYEKMQ (reference sequence). This CDR3 contains 16 residues. The full variable domain, in which reference TRBV13 and TRBJ1-6 provide the parts outside the CDR3, is AAGVIQSPRHLIKEKRETATLKCYPIPRHDTVYWYQQGPGQDPQFLISFYEKMQSDKGSIPDRFSAQQFSDYHSELNMSSLELGDSALYFCASSTPGGSYNSPLHFGNGTRLTVT.

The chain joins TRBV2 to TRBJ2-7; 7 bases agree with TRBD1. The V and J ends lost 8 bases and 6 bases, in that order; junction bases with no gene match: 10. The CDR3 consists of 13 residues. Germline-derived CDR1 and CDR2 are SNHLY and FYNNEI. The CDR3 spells CASSRDRLREQYV. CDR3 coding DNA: TGTGCCAGCTCCCGGGACAGACTACGCGAGCAGTACGTC.

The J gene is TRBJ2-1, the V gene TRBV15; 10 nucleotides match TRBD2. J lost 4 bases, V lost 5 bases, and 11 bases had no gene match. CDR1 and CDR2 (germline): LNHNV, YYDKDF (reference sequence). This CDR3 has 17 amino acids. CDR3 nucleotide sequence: TGTGCCACCAGCGGGATTATAGCGGGGGGAAGTTACAATGAGCAGTTCTTC. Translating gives CATSGIIAGGSYNEQFF.

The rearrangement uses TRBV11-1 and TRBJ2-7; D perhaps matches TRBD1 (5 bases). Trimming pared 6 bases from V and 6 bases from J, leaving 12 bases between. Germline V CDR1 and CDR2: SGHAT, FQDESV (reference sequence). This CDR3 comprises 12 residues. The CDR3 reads CASSPNQGEQYV. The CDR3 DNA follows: TGTGCCAGCAGTCCAAACCAGGGCGAGCAGTACGTC.

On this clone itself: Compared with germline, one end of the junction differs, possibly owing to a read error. This CDR3 reads CASREGDRRPLFATNEKLFF. The DNA for the CDR3 is TGTGCCAGCAGAGAAGGGGACAGGCGCCCTTTATTTGCAACTAATGAAAAACTGTTTTTT. The chain uses TRBV6-1 and TRBJ1-4, with 8 nucleotides matching TRBD1. This CDR3 has 20 residues. CDR1 is MNHNS, CDR2 SASEGT, per germline.

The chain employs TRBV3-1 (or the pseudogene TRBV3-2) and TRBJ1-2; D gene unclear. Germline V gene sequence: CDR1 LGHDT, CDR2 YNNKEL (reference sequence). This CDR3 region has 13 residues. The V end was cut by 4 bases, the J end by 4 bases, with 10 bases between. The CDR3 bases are TGTGCCAGCAGCCTAACGGCACTCTATGGCTACACCTTC. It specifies CASSLTALYGYTF.

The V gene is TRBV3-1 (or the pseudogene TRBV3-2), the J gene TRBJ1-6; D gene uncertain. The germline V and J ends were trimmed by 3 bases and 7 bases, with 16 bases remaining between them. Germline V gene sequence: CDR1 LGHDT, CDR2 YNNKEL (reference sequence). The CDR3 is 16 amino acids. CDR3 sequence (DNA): TGTGCCAGCAGCCAGGGGTCGGGTCAGAGGAATTCACCCCTCCACTTT. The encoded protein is CASSQGSGQRNSPLHF.

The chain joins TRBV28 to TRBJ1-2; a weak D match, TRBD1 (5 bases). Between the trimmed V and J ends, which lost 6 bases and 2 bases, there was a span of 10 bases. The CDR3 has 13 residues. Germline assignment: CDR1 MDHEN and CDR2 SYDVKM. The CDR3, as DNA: TGTGCCAGCAGCGCCACAGGAAACTATGGCTACACCTTC. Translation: CASSATGNYGYTF.

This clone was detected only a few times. The CDR3 DNA follows: TGTGCCAGTAGTCGCGGACAGGGTGGAAACACCATATATTTT. Encoded protein: CASSRGQGGNTIYF. The chain employs TRBV19 and TRBJ1-3; 8 nucleotides align to TRBD1. The V and J ends lost 5 bases and 3 bases, in that order; junction bases with no gene match: 3. CDR1 and CDR2 (germline): LNHDA, SQIVND (reference sequence). CDR3 length equals 14 residues.

The CDR3 coding sequence is TGTGCCAGCAGCCAACATCACGGGAACTACGAGCAGTACGTC. Protein: CASSQHHGNYEQYV. J is TRBJ2-7 and V is TRBV14; D possibly corresponds to TRBD2 (5 bases). V gave up 2 bases and J gave up 3 bases, with 11 bases separating them. Germline loops: CDR1 SGHDN, CDR2 FVKESK. This CDR3 spans 14 amino acids.

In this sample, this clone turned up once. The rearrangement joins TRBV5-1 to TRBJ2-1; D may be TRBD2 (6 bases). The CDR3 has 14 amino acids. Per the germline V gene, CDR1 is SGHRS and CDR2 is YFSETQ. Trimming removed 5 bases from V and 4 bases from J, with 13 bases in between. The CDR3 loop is CASRLGGAYNEQFF. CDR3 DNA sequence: TGCGCCAGCAGGCTAGGCGGGGCGTACAATGAGCAGTTCTTC.

Here the CDR3 DNA reads TGTGCCAGCTCAGCAGGGCGAGGCTATGGCTACACCTTC. Protein product: CASSAGRGYGYTF. This chain links TRBV7-2 with TRBJ1-2, with D tentatively TRBD1 (5 bases). V dropped 8 bases and J dropped 4 bases, with 14 bases sitting between them. Germline values: CDR1 SGHTA, CDR2 FQGNSA. The CDR3 spans 13 residues.

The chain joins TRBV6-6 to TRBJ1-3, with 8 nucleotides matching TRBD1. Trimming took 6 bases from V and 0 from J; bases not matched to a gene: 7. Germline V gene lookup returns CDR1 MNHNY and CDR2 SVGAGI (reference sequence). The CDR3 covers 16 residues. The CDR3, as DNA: TGTGCCAGCAGGGGGGGGACAGGCCTCTCTGGAAACACCATATATTTT. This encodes CASRGGTGLSGNTIYF.

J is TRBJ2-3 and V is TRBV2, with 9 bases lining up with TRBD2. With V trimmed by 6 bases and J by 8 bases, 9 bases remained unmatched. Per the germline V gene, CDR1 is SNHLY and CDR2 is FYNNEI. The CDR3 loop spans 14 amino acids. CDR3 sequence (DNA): TGTGCCAGCAGAGCTAGCGGGGCCGGGGTTACGCAGTATTTT. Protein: CASRASGAGVTQYF.

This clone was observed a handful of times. CDR3 protein: CASSSLKTTEAFF. The CDR3, as DNA: TGCGCCAGCAGCTCTCTAAAGACGACTGAAGCTTTCTTT. The chain links TRBV5-1 to TRBJ1-1; D gene unclear. From germline, CDR1 is SGHRS and CDR2 YFSETQ. The CDR3 runs to 13 residues. V was clipped by 3 bases and J by 5 bases, with 11 bases between them. The full variable domain, its missing parts supplied by reference TRBV5-1 and TRBJ1-1, is KAGVTQTPRYLIKTRGQQVTLSCSPISGHRSVSWYQQTPGQGLQFLFEYFSETQRNKGNFPGRFSGRQFSNSRSEMNVSTLELGDSALYLCASSSLKTTEAFFGQGTRLTVV.

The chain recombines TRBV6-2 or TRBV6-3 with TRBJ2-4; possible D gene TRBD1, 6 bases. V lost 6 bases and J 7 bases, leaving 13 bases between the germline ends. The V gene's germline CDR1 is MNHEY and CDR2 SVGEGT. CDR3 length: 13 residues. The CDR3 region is CASSTGNGNIQYF. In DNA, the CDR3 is TGTGCCAGCAGCACAGGGAACGGGAACATTCAGTACTTC.

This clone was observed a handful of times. In DNA, the CDR3 is TGTGCCAGCAAACTACTAGACGCAAGCTCTGGAAACACCATATATTTT. Residues: CASKLLDASSGNTIYF. The gene calls are TRBV6-6 and TRBJ1-3; D is uncertain. Trimming took off 7 bases at V and 0 bases at J, with 16 bases between the two ends. This CDR3 region has 16 residues. Germline CDR1 reads MNHNY; CDR2 reads SVGAGI (reference sequence).